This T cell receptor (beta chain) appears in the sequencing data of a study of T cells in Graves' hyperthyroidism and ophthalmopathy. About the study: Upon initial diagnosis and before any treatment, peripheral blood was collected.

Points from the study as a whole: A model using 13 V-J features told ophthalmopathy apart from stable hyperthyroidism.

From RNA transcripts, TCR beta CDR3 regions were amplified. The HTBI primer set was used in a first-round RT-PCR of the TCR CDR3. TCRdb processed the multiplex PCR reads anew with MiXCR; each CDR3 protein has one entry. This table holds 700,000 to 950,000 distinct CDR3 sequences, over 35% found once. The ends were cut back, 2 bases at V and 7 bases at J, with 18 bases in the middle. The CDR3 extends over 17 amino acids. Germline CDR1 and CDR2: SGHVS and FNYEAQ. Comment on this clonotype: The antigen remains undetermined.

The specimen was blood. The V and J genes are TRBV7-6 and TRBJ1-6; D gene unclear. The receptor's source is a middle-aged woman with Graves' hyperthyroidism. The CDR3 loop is CASSLMSAPNGNSPLHF. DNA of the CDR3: TGTGCCAGCAGCTTAATGTCGGCGCCCAATGGAAATTCACCCCTCCACTTT.